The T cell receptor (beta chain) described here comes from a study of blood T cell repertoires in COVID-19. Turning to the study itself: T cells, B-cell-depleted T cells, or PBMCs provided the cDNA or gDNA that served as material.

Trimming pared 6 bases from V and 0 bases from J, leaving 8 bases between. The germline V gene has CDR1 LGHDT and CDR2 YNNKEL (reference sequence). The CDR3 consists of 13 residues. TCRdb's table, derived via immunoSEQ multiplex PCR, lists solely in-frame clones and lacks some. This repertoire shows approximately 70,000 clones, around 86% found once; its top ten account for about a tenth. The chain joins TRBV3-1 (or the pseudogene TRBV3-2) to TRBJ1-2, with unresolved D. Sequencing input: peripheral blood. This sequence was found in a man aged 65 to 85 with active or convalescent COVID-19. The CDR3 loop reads CASSDTSNYGYTF. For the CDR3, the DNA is TGTGCCAGCAGTGACACTTCTAACTATGGCTACACCTTC.